This T cell receptor (beta chain) was identified during a study of blood T cell repertoires in COVID-19. At the level of the study: Samples of COVID-19 (acute and convalescent) were obtained from the United States, Italy and Spain. Sources were T cells, B-cell-depleted T cells, or PBMCs; the material itself was cDNA or gDNA.

The authors' processing: Amplification from reference gene primers served as the basis for estimated nucleated cell counts. Sequencing was performed with immunoSEQ multiplex PCR; in TCRdb, only in-frame clones are kept and a portion is missing. The V and J calls and clone size are taken from that table; D and trimming were inferred from the DNA. This table has over 100,000 clones, 82% appearing once. Trimming removed 5 bases at V and 1 base at J, with 11 bases between. CDR1 SGDLS and CDR2 YYNGEE come from the germline V gene. The CDR3 loop spans 14 amino acids. The source material was peripheral blood. This sequence joins TRBV9 and TRBJ2-3, with D perhaps TRBD1 (6 bases). The receptor's source is a man aged 70-80 years with acute or convalescent COVID-19. The CDR3 nucleotides read TGTGCCAGCAGTCAGGGGTCGGGCACAGATACGCAGTATTTT. Amino acid sequence: CASSQGSGTDTQYF.